This TCR beta chain was captured in a study of blood T cells in healthy people across ages. This clonotype was seen more than once but under ten times. What it binds is not known. Germline values: CDR1 DFQATT, CDR2 SNEGSKA (reference sequence). CDR3 length: 15 residues. Trimming removed 3 bases from V and 8 bases from J, with 17 bases in between. A second roughly 7 to 11 cycle PCR used barcoded and J-beta primers. In TCRdb, the 5' RACE reads were re-called with MiXCR into one record per CDR3 protein. The sample has about 840,000 distinct CDR3 sequences; 25% to 30% are singletons. General observations from the study: Samples with more naive T cells showed higher observed beta diversity. A roughly linear age-dependent decrease characterized TCR beta diversity per million T cells.

The same sample was also used in a study of T cells of mothers and their children.

V is TRBV20-1 and J is TRBJ1-6; possible D gene TRBD1, 6 bases. This sequence was found in a woman aged 40 to 49 in good health. Sequencing was carried out using blood. The CDR3 DNA follows: TGCAGTGCTAGTGACACAGGGTCCTCCTATTCACCCCTCCACTTT. Translated: CSASDTGSSYSPLHF.